This T cell receptor beta chain was obtained from a study of CD8+ T cells in alopecia areata (dated by TCRdb to the late 2010s). Background on the whole study: Treated patients were enrolled in an open-label pilot trial of oral tofacitinib, 5 to 10 mg twice daily, for moderate-to-severe alopecia areata. Tofacitinib was given for 6 to 18 months, followed by 6 months of follow-up off drug to assess delayed response and recurrence. In treated patients, disease severity was measured using the SALT score, which gives the percentage of scalp surface area affected. The study used high-throughput TCRbeta sequencing to examine T cell clonal expansion in alopecia areata, in both the C3H/HeJ mouse model and human patients. Human TCRbeta sequencing covered scalp tissue and sorted CD4+ and CD8+ peripheral blood T cells from patchy and totalis/universalis alopecia areata patients and healthy controls. Patients on tofacitinib were biopsied at baseline and after 4 and 24 weeks of treatment, and several of the patients also had a later scalp biopsy. Scalp clonality was compared among normal scalp (n=4), patchy alopecia areata scalp (n=8), and alopecia totalis/universalis scalp (n=8). RNA came from the PAXgene miRNA kit for fixed scalp, the miRNeasy kit for PBMCs, and the RNeasy kit for mouse skin. immunoSEQ multiplex PCR using 35 Vbeta forward primers and 13 Jbeta reverse primers was used to amplify TCRbeta CDR3 regions.

Library generation was performed with the immunoSEQ multiplex PCR assay. RNA was extracted from all samples and reverse transcribed into cDNA, which served as template for TCR sequencing. First-strand cDNA was synthesized with SuperScript III using a 2:1 mix of oligo-dT and random hexamers. A synthetic immune receptor repertoire was used to gauge amplification bias, and whatever bias remained was removed computationally. Concerning the study's data processing: Raw reads were preprocessed to remove errors, and CDR3 was defined by IMGT conventions from the conserved cysteine to phenylalanine. Clonality was calculated as 1 minus Shannon entropy normalized by log2 of the number of productive unique TCRs. CD4 or CD8 identity of scalp clones was inferred by cross-referencing scalp TCRbeta sequences with sorted blood CD4 and CD8 repertoires. Here the immuneACCESS table is served through TCRdb, limited to in-frame sequences with V and J called. Missing clones are a known gap in these copies; in checked studies unresolved V genes cover under half, and the rest lacks a known reason. That table furnishes V, J and clone size, whereas the DNA furnished D and trimming. This sample is represented by around 290,000 clones; 58% of them were singletons. The ten most abundant clones make up around 1.8% of the sample.

The CDR3 measures 12 amino acids from cysteine to phenylalanine. The DNA shown is the 36-base CDR3, in frame from base 1. Trimming costs V 4 bases and J 6 bases, and their ends lie 12 bases apart. Based on the germline V gene, the CDR1 and CDR2 sequences are SQVTM and ANQGSEA. Overall study outcomes, separate from this receptor: Many expanded lesional clones persisted in scalp and blood during tofacitinib treatment, which may partly explain relapse after stopping treatment. With tofacitinib, both scalp clonality and the number of expanded CD8+ clones among the top 100 scalp clones went down significantly. Because the treated cohort was small and had just a single nonresponder, larger studies are needed to establish links between baseline CD8+ expansion and response. TCR sequences shared between patients were less clear than in mice, possibly partly because of HLA diversity in the patient population. Unlike mouse skin, which is dominated by gammadelta T cells, normal human skin has resident alphabeta T cells that are also sequenced, and this complicates analysis of the scalp TCR repertoire. Compared with normal scalp, lesional scalp had higher clonality and more expanded CD8+ clones, particularly in alopecia totalis/universalis, a pattern that suggests antigenic drive.

Concerning this clone itself: Its specific antigen is unknown. No base-level quality is on record; no much larger clone is a single base apart.

The time point tag for this specimen amounts to: about 25 weeks on oral tofacitinib. The sample's treatment or condition label, in plain terms: oral pan-JAK inhibitor, 5-10 mg twice daily. From alopecia areata patients, peripheral blood was collected along with lesional scalp punch biopsies. PBMCs were isolated by density centrifugation and stained for CD3, CD4 and CD8, after which CD4+ and CD8+ T cells were sorted on a FACSAria. The material was CD4+ T cells sorted from blood, obtained at week 24, from a patient treated with tofacitinib. This receptor was obtained from a human donor with alopecia areata. The chain employs TRBV29-1 and TRBJ1-2; no confident D gene assignment can be made. The CDR3 region reads CSVGKTLDGYTF. The DNA reads as follows: TGCAGCGTTGGAAAGACACTGGATGGCTACACCTTC.